This TCR beta chain derives from a study of blood T cell repertoires in COVID-19. Looking at the study overall: PBMCs, B-cell-depleted T cells, or T cells provided the cDNA or gDNA that made up the material.

The repertoire was sequenced with immunoSEQ multiplex PCR; TCRdb's copy has only in-frame clones and lacks some. The sample yields some 300,000 clones, more than 75% seen once. This TCR was recovered from a woman aged 60-70 years in a cohort exposed to, infected with or recovered from COVID-19 (not recorded which). Sequenced input: PBMCs or T cells enriched from blood (not recorded which).

Here the CDR3 reads CASSPISGSLTGELFF. DNA for the CDR3: TGTGCCAGCAGCCCCATTAGCGGGAGTTTAACCGGGGAGCTGTTTTTT. The chain is built from TRBV6-2 or TRBV6-3 and TRBJ2-2; 9 positions match TRBD2. CDR3 length: 16 amino acids. Looked up from germline, CDR1 is MNHEY and CDR2 is SVGEGT. Unmatched junction bases numbered 10, after V lost 6 bases and J lost 5 bases.